The 19 T cell receptor beta chains given below trace back to one sample, sequenced in a study of control samples from healthy donors and cancer patients. Assay: immunoSEQ multiplex PCR; the TCRdb copy retains only in-frame clones and omits some. The sample consists of about 15,000 clones, 87% of them appearing once. The source material was PBMCs. The receptor set was obtained from a woman aged 65 to 85 with colorectal cancer.

The chain links TRBV14 to TRBJ2-4; D might be TRBD1 (6 bases). The germline V gene has CDR1 SGHDN and CDR2 FVKESK. There are 14 residues in the CDR3. The V gene lost 2 bases and the J gene lost 8 bases, with 13 bases spanning the gap. The CDR3 loop reads CASSQLQGVDIQYF. DNA of the CDR3: TGTGCCAGCAGCCAACTACAGGGTGTTGACATTCAGTACTTC.

The rearrangement uses TRBV19 and TRBJ1-5; 10 positions match TRBD1. V gave up 1 base and J gave up 2 bases; unmatched junction bases: 5. This CDR3 contains 17 residues. CDR1 is LNHDA and CDR2 is SQIVND in the germline V gene (reference sequence). The CDR3 is CASSIGGQGIGNQPQHF. In nucleotides, the CDR3 is TGTGCCAGTAGTATAGGGGGACAGGGGATCGGCAATCAGCCCCAGCATTTT.

This clone was seen only once. The CDR3 sequence is CASSFGISGANVLTF. The CDR3 nucleotides are TGTGCCAGCAGCTTTGGGATCTCTGGGGCCAACGTCCTGACTTTC. The chain employs TRBV11-3 and TRBJ2-6; D remains ambiguous. From germline, CDR1 is SGHNT and CDR2 YENEEA. V dropped 3 bases and J dropped 0 bases, with 6 bases sitting between them. The CDR3 consists of 15 residues.

V gene TRBV6-2 or TRBV6-3 combines with J gene TRBJ1-5; perhaps TRBD1 as D (5 bases). This CDR3 has 12 residues. Trimming removed 2 bases from V and 11 bases from J, with 10 bases in between. Germline-derived CDR1 and CDR2 are MNHEY and SVGEGT. The CDR3, as DNA: TGTGCCAGCAGTTACCCAGGGAGATCCCAGCATTTT. Its protein is CASSYPGRSQHF.

The CDR3 nucleotides are TGTGCCGTTTCAGCGGGAGATGGATTTGAGCAGTTCTTC. Amino acid sequence: CAVSAGDGFEQFF. The chain has TRBV6-5 and TRBJ2-1, with TRBD2 matching over 8 bases. Germline V CDR1 and CDR2: MNHEY, SVGAGI. The length of the CDR3 is 13 residues. The V and J ends lost 11 bases and 9 bases, in that order; junction bases with no gene match: 12.

This sequence joins TRBV12-3 or TRBV12-4 and TRBJ1-1; D gene ambiguous. CDR3 length: 12 residues. V lost 6 bases and J 8 bases, leaving 13 bases between the germline ends. The CDR3, as DNA: TGTGCCAGCAGAGAACGGTTCAGCGAAGCTTTCTTT. Its protein product is CASRERFSEAFF.

This rearrangement joins TRBV7-2 to TRBJ1-5; D is ambiguous. The CDR3 is 15 residues long. With 6 bases removed from V and 2 bases from J, the gap between germline ends came to 14 bases. The germline CDR1 and CDR2 sequences are SGHTA and FQGNSA. In DNA, the CDR3 is TGTGCCAGCAGTTCCGGGCCAAGGGGCAATCAGCCCCAGCATTTT. Translated: CASSSGPRGNQPQHF.

This clone is a singleton in its sample. The chain is built from TRBV6-2 or TRBV6-3 and TRBJ1-4, with 7 bases matching TRBD1. With V trimmed by 6 bases and J by 5 bases, 15 bases remained unmatched. The germline V gene encodes CDR1 MNHEY and CDR2 SVGEGT. The CDR3 sequence is 17 residues long. DNA for the CDR3: TGTGCCAGCAGCCCTCGATTCGGGACAGCGAAAAATGAAAAACTGTTTTTT. Encoded protein: CASSPRFGTAKNEKLFF.

The CDR3 coding sequence is TGTGCCAGCAGCCTAAGGCGGCTAGCGGGAGGGCCCGTAGAGACCCAGTACTTC. Protein sequence: CASSLRRLAGGPVETQYF. The genes are TRBV3-1 (or the pseudogene TRBV3-2) and TRBJ2-5; 12 bases fit TRBD2. V shed 4 bases and J 4 bases; nucleotides not matched to a gene: 13. The V gene's germline CDR1 is LGHDT and CDR2 YNNKEL (reference sequence). The CDR3 runs 18 residues.

This clone was counted a single time. The V gene is TRBV7-8, the J gene TRBJ1-5; no definite D call. The CDR3 spans 14 residues. CDR1 is SGHVS and CDR2 is FQNEAQ in the germline V gene. V lost 1 base and J 1 base, leaving 5 bases between the germline ends. This CDR3 reads CASSLDWSNQPQHF. CDR3 bases: TGTGCCAGCAGCTTAGATTGGAGCAATCAGCCCCAGCATTTT.

The chain recombines TRBV9 with TRBJ2-1; 9 bases are a match to TRBD1. Germline CDR1 is SGDLS and CDR2 is YYNGEE. The CDR3 length is 19 residues. J was trimmed by 2 bases and V by 3 bases; bases with no gene match: 15. The CDR3 sequence: CASSAAGTGYPHTYNEQFF. The CDR3 DNA reads TGTGCCAGCAGCGCGGCCGGGACAGGGTACCCTCACACCTACAATGAGCAGTTCTTC.

This clone was found a few times. This chain uses TRBV2 with TRBJ2-1; D possibly matches TRBD1 or TRBD2 (5 bases each). This CDR3 is 15 amino acids long. CDR1 and CDR2 (germline): SNHLY, FYNNEI. Trimming took 6 bases from V and 9 from J, leaving 21 bases between them. The CDR3 sequence is CASRGTEGSHGEQFF. Here the CDR3 DNA reads TGTGCCAGCAGGGGAACAGAGGGGTCACATGGTGAGCAGTTCTTC.

The chain uses TRBV5-1 and TRBJ1-3; 7 bases are a match to TRBD1. V gave up 2 bases and J gave up 4 bases; unmatched junction bases: 3. The CDR3 loop spans 14 amino acids. Germline assignment: CDR1 SGHRS and CDR2 YFSETQ. The CDR3 reads CASSFEGAGNTIYF. The CDR3 coding sequence is TGCGCCAGCAGCTTCGAGGGGGCCGGAAACACCATATATTTT.

The genes are TRBV30 and TRBJ2-1, with 8 bases aligning to TRBD2. This CDR3 region has 14 residues. The germline gives CDR1 GTSNPN, CDR2 SVGIG (reference sequence). Germline trimming cut 3 bases from V and 3 bases from J; bases unmatched to any gene: 4. The CDR3 sequence: CAWRTGTSYNEQFF. CDR3 in DNA: TGTGCCTGGAGGACCGGGACTAGCTACAATGAGCAGTTCTTC.

This rearrangement joins TRBV11-3 to TRBJ2-3; TRBD2 matches 9 bases. The germline gives CDR1 SGHNT, CDR2 YENEEA. The CDR3 is made up of 15 amino acids. The ends lost 3 bases at V and 5 bases at J; junction bases unmatched: 6. The CDR3 DNA sequence: TGTGCCAGCAGCTTTGGGGGACTAGCAAGAGATACGCAGTATTTT. Its protein is CASSFGGLARDTQYF.

The rearrangement links TRBV11-3 to TRBJ2-3, with D maybe TRBD2 (6 bases). The V gene's germline CDR1 is SGHNT and CDR2 YENEEA. CDR3 size: 14 residues. The germline V and J ends were trimmed by 4 bases and 2 bases, with 10 bases remaining between them. The CDR3 region has the DNA TGTGCCAGCAGCTACGAGGACTACACAGATACGCAGTATTTT. This codes for CASSYEDYTDTQYF.

The gene calls are TRBV7-9 and TRBJ1-2, with D maybe TRBD1 (5 bases). Trimming cost V 5 bases and J 0 bases, with 13 bases left between them. The length of the CDR3 is 15 residues. Germline CDR1 is SEHNR and CDR2 is FQNEAQ (reference sequence). CDR3 bases: TGTGCCAGCAGCCGGTCCGGGACCGCTAACTATGGCTACACCTTC. This gives the protein CASSRSGTANYGYTF.

The V call is TRBV5-1, the J call TRBJ2-3; D call uncertain. The CDR3 extends over 14 amino acids. V gave up 2 bases and J gave up 4 bases, with 11 bases separating them. Germline CDR1 reads SGHRS; CDR2 reads YFSETQ. CDR3 coding DNA: TGCGCCAGCAGCTTCGACTCCCGTTCAGATACGCAGTATTTT. Its translation is CASSFDSRSDTQYF. The whole variable domain, filled in from reference TRBV5-1 and TRBJ2-3, reads KAGVTQTPRYLIKTRGQQVTLSCSPISGHRSVSWYQQTPGQGLQFLFEYFSETQRNKGNFPGRFSGRQFSNSRSEMNVSTLELGDSALYLCASSFDSRSDTQYFGPGTRLTVL.

The chain links TRBV7-8 to TRBJ2-3; D remains ambiguous. V was clipped by 4 bases and J by 2 bases, with 10 bases between them. Per germline, CDR1 SGHVS and CDR2 FQNEAQ. This CDR3 is 14 amino acids long. The CDR3 spells CASSYRTPTDTQYF. The CDR3 bases are TGTGCCAGCAGCTACCGCACACCCACAGATACGCAGTATTTT.